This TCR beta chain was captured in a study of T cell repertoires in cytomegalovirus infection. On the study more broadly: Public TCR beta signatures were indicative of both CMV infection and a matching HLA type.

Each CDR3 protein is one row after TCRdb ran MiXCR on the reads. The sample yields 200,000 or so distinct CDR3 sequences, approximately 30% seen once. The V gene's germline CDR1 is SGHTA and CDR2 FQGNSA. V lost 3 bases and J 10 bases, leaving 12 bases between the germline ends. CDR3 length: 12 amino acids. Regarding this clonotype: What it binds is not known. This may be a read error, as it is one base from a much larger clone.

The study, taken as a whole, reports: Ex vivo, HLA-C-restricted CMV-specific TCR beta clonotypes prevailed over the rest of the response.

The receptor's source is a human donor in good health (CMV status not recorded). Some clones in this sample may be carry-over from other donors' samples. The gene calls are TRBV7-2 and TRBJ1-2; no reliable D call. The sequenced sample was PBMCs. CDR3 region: CASSLPLRDYTF. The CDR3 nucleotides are TGTGCCAGCAGCTTGCCCCTCCGTGACTACACCTTC.